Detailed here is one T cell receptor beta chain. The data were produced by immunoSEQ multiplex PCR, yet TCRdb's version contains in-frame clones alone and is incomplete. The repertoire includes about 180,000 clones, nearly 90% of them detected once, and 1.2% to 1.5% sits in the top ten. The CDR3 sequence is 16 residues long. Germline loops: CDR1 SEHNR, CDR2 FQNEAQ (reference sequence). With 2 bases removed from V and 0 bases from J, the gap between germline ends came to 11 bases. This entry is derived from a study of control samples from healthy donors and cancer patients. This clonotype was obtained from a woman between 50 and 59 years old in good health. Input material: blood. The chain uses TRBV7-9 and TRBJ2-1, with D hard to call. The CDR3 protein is CASSLSLGNSYNEQFF. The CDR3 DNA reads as TGTGCCAGCAGCTTAAGTTTGGGTAACTCCTACAATGAGCAGTTCTTC.